This entry lists 15 T cell receptor beta chains sequenced from one sample in a study of shared clonotypes between healthy human individuals. Terminally differentiated effector memory CD45RA+ cells were left out of the naive CD8 fraction, which was CD45RO-negative and positively selected for CCR7. The data were produced by immunoSEQ multiplex PCR, yet TCRdb's version contains in-frame clones alone and is incomplete. Here the sample spans hundreds of thousands of clones, 96% being singletons. The sequencing sample was made of naive CD8+ T cells sorted from blood. The receptors originated from a woman in her twenties or thirties in good health.

This clone was observed a single time. This rearrangement joins TRBV7-2 to TRBJ1-5, with D perhaps TRBD1 (5 bases). The CDR3 is 13 amino acids. Germline V lookup: CDR1 SGHTA, CDR2 FQGNSA. The V end was cut by 1 base, the J end by 7 bases, with 8 bases between. The CDR3 nucleotides read TGTGCCAGCAGCTTAGGAGGGGCCCAGCCCCAGCATTTT. Translated: CASSLGGAQPQHF.

The J gene is TRBJ2-7, the V gene TRBV30; TRBD1 aligns across 9 bases. Germline V gives CDR1 GTSNPN, CDR2 SVGIG (reference sequence). The CDR3 sequence is 14 residues long. The junction had 11 bases not matched to a gene; V was cut back by 5 bases and J by 6 bases. Written as DNA, the CDR3 is TGTGCCTGGGAGGGCCGGGACAGGGTTGGCGAGCAGTACTTC. This translates into CAWEGRDRVGEQYF.

This chain uses TRBV11-2 with TRBJ1-4; no definite D call. V gave up 2 bases and J gave up 6 bases, with 10 bases separating them. This CDR3 comprises 14 residues. CDR1 SGHAT and CDR2 FQNNGV come from the germline V gene. DNA of the CDR3: TGTGCCAGCAGCTTAAACAACGAGGATGAAAAACTGTTTTTT. Amino acid sequence: CASSLNNEDEKLFF.

This chain links TRBV11-2 with TRBJ2-1, with D tentatively TRBD2 (6 bases). The CDR3 has 15 amino acids. CDR1 and CDR2 (germline): SGHAT, FQNNGV. The germline V and J ends were trimmed by 1 base and 7 bases, with 14 bases remaining between them. The CDR3 loop is CASSLVVGGNNEQFF. Here the CDR3 DNA reads TGTGCCAGCAGCTTAGTGGTGGGAGGAAATAATGAGCAGTTCTTC.

This chain links TRBV27 with TRBJ2-7, with 7 bases lining up with TRBD1. From germline, CDR1 is MNHEY and CDR2 SMNVEV (reference sequence). V dropped 5 bases and J dropped 4; count of bases not matched to a gene: 5. The CDR3 sequence is 13 residues long. The CDR3 bases are TGTGCCAGCAGTCTGAAGGGACAGTACGAGCAGTACTTC. Protein product: CASSLKGQYEQYF.

In DNA, the CDR3 is TGCGCCAGCAGCCAAGCAGAGGCGGGAGAAGAGACCCAGTACTTC. Translating it yields CASSQAEAGEETQYF. V is TRBV4-1 and J is TRBJ2-5; 7 bases agree with TRBD2. The ends lost 1 base at V and 3 bases at J; junction bases unmatched: 5. This CDR3 spans 15 amino acids. Germline loops: CDR1 MGHRA, CDR2 YSYEKL.

This rearrangement joins TRBV4-1 to TRBJ2-1; 9 bases are a match to TRBD2. This CDR3 region has 15 residues. V lost 2 bases to trimming and J lost 5 bases; unmatched junction nucleotides: 4. Germline lookup yields CDR1 MGHRA and CDR2 YSYEKL. The CDR3 DNA is TGCGCCAGCAGCCAAAAGACTAGCGGCAACAATGAGCAGTTCTTC. It is translated as CASSQKTSGNNEQFF.

The V call is TRBV5-1, the J call TRBJ2-5, with D unclear. Germline CDR1 SGHRS, CDR2 YFSETQ. V lost 2 bases, J lost 2 bases, and 10 bases lay in between. The CDR3 has 14 residues. In DNA, the CDR3 is TGCGCCAGCAGCTTCCGAAGCCAGCAAGAGACCCAGTACTTC. Translated, it gives CASSFRSQQETQYF.

In its sample, this clone was seen once. This sequence joins TRBV19 and TRBJ2-3, with TRBD2 identical over 9 bases. The V gene end was trimmed by 1 base and the J gene end by 7 bases; junction bases not matched to a gene: 9. Germline CDR1 is LNHDA and CDR2 is SQIVND (reference sequence). The CDR3 has 16 residues. The CDR3 DNA reads as TGTGCCAGTAGTATAGGCCTAGCGGGACAATCGAATACGCAGTATTTT. This codes for CASSIGLAGQSNTQYF.

V gene TRBV29-1 combines with J gene TRBJ2-1; the match to TRBD2 covers 9 bases. The J segment lost 9 bases and the V segment lost 1 base, leaving 1 base of the junction unmatched. Germline loops: CDR1 SQVTM, CDR2 ANQGSEA. The CDR3 is 12 amino acids. This CDR3 is CSVEGTSAEQFF. Here the CDR3 DNA reads TGCAGCGTTGAAGGGACTAGCGCTGAGCAGTTCTTC.

The rearrangement uses TRBV11-2 and TRBJ2-5; D unclear. Germline V gene sequence: CDR1 SGHAT, CDR2 FQNNGV. Trimming left V 7 bases short and J 5 bases short, with 8 bases between. This CDR3 has 11 amino acids. The CDR3 loop is CASTNMETQYF. CDR3 nucleotide sequence: TGTGCCAGCACTAATATGGAGACCCAGTACTTC.

The chain carries TRBV11-3 and TRBJ2-3; D not certain. The CDR3 totals 13 residues. Trimming removed 1 base at V and 5 bases at J, with 7 bases between. Germline CDR1 SGHNT, CDR2 YENEEA. Written as DNA, the CDR3 is TGTGCCAGCAGCTTAGGGACGAGAGATACGCAGTATTTT. This codes for CASSLGTRDTQYF. The full variable domain, rest sourced from reference TRBV11-3 and TRBJ2-3, is EAGVVQSPRYKIIEKKQPVAFWCNPISGHNTLYWYLQNLGQGPELLIRYENEEAVDDSQLPKDRFSAERLKGVDSTLKIQPAELGDSAVYLCASSLGTRDTQYFGPGTRLTVL.

Note on this clone: The same CDR3 is also encoded by other DNA sequences in this sample. The gene calls are TRBV9 and TRBJ2-7; D may be TRBD2 (6 bases). CDR3 size: 14 residues. The germline CDR1 and CDR2 sequences are SGDLS and YYNGEE. Trimming shortened V by 0 bases and J by 3 bases, and 10 bases separated the two germline ends. The CDR3 region has the DNA TGTGCCAGCAGCGTAGGCGGACTAAGCTACGAGCAGTACTTC. It is translated as CASSVGGLSYEQYF. Based on the CDR3 plus reference TRBV9 and TRBJ2-7, the full variable domain is DSGVTQTPKHLITATGQRVTLRCSPRSGDLSVYWYQQSLDQGLQFLIQYYNGEERAKGNILERFSAQQFPDLHSELNLSSLELGDSALYFCASSVGGLSYEQYFGPGTRLTVT.

V is TRBV7-9 and J is TRBJ1-4; TRBD1 aligns across 9 bases. The CDR3 spans 16 residues. V shed 5 bases and J 7 bases; nucleotides not matched to a gene: 11. Germline lookup yields CDR1 SEHNR and CDR2 FQNEAQ (reference sequence). CDR3 loop: CASSVSTGGWGEKLFF. CDR3 nucleotides: TGTGCCAGCAGCGTTTCCACAGGGGGCTGGGGTGAAAAACTGTTTTTT. The whole variable domain, remainder taken from reference TRBV7-9 and TRBJ1-4, is DTGVSQNPRHKITKRGQNVTFRCDPISEHNRLYWYRQTLGQGPEFLTYFQNEAQLEKSRLLSDRFSAERPKGSFSTLEIQRTEQGDSAMYLCASSVSTGGWGEKLFFGSGTQLSVL.

The genes are TRBV5-6 and TRBJ1-1, with 9 nucleotides matching TRBD1. Trimming at V came to 7 bases and at J to 5 bases, leaving 9 bases not matched to a gene. This CDR3 region has 14 residues. Germline CDR1 is SGHDT and CDR2 is YYEEEE. In nucleotides, the CDR3 is TGTGCCAGCCGGGGACAGGGAGGAACAACTGAAGCTTTCTTT. It yields the protein CASRGQGGTTEAFF.